Presented here are 28 T cell receptor beta chains from one specimen sequenced in a study of T cell changes during pregnancy in multiple sclerosis. Libraries were prepared by immunoSEQ multiplex PCR; TCRdb keeps only in-frame clonotypes and omits some of them. The sample records some 58,000 clones, around 96% being singletons. Here the sequenced sample was CD8+ T cells from peripheral blood mononuclear cells, taken after pregnancy. Receptors were obtained from a female donor with multiple sclerosis, enrolled in a pregnancy study.

The chain combines TRBV23-1 with TRBJ2-1; 12 bases agree with TRBD2. TRBV23-1 is recorded as an ORF, its role being uncertain. V lost 1 base, J lost 8 bases, and 6 bases stayed unmatched. The CDR3 extends over 16 amino acids. The CDR3 reads CASSQLTSGRSYEQFF. In nucleotides, the CDR3 is TGCGCCAGCAGTCAATTGACTAGCGGGAGAAGCTATGAGCAGTTCTTC.

The chain joins TRBV27 to TRBJ2-1; TRBD2 matches at 7 bases. V shed 3 bases and J 4 bases; nucleotides not matched to a gene: 9. Germline-derived CDR1 and CDR2 are MNHEY and SMNVEV (reference sequence). CDR3 size: 16 residues. This chain's CDR3 is CASSFSVEREYNEQFF. CDR3 DNA sequence: TGTGCCAGCAGTTTCTCGGTGGAGCGGGAATACAATGAGCAGTTCTTC.

This chain links TRBV5-1 with TRBJ2-7; 9 positions match TRBD1. This CDR3 has 16 residues. Germline CDR1 SGHRS, CDR2 YFSETQ. The V and J ends lost 4 bases and 3 bases, in that order; junction bases with no gene match: 11. The CDR3 reads CASSLGQGTDLYEQYF. The CDR3 DNA reads TGCGCCAGCAGCCTTGGACAGGGGACAGACCTCTACGAGCAGTACTTC.

This sequence joins TRBV7-9 and TRBJ2-1, with 8 bases lining up with TRBD1. CDR1 and CDR2 from the germline V gene are SEHNR and FQNEAQ (reference sequence). The V gene end was trimmed by 1 base and the J gene end by 12 bases; junction bases not matched to a gene: 20. This CDR3 is 18 amino acids long. CDR3 protein: CASSLVVPGTGVGQGQFF. In nucleotides, the CDR3 is TGTGCCAGCAGCTTAGTTGTACCGGGGACCGGGGTCGGACAGGGGCAGTTCTTC.

The chain combines TRBV6-4 with TRBJ2-1, with TRBD2 matching over 9 bases. V was clipped by 3 bases and J by 4 bases; unmatched bases: 1. CDR1 and CDR2 from the germline V gene are MRHNA and SNTAGT. This CDR3 comprises 14 residues. The CDR3 spells CASSELAGYNEQFF. The DNA for the CDR3 is TGTGCCAGCAGTGAACTAGCGGGTTACAATGAGCAGTTCTTC.

The chain is built from TRBV9 and TRBJ2-2, with a weak D call TRBD1 (6 bases). The CDR3 totals 13 residues. Germline V gives CDR1 SGDLS, CDR2 YYNGEE. V gave up 0 bases and J gave up 7 bases, with 7 bases separating them. For the CDR3, the DNA is TGTGCCAGCAGCGTAGGGGGGCACGGGGAGCTGTTTTTT. Its protein is CASSVGGHGELFF.

This clone was observed once. The sample holds other DNA sequences that translate to the same CDR3. The chain recombines TRBV27 with TRBJ2-2, with D uncertain. Germline lookup yields CDR1 MNHEY and CDR2 SMNVEV (reference sequence). V was cut by 5 bases and J by 2 bases, with 6 bases left in between. This CDR3 has 13 amino acids. This CDR3 is CASSPTNTGELFF. In DNA form, the CDR3 reads TGTGCCAGCAGTCCGACAAACACCGGGGAGCTGTTTTTT.

The chain joins TRBV27 to TRBJ1-5; TRBD1 aligns across 9 bases. Losses at the gene ends were 6 bases for V and 6 bases for J; bases not matched to a gene: 9. Germline assignment: CDR1 MNHEY and CDR2 SMNVEV (reference sequence). The CDR3 has 15 amino acids. The CDR3 loop is CASSPGTGSSQPQHF. The CDR3 region has the DNA TGTGCCAGCAGCCCTGGGACAGGGAGTAGTCAGCCCCAGCATTTT.

Turning to this clone: The identical CDR3 is also encoded by other nucleotide sequences in the sample. The rearrangement links TRBV4-2 to TRBJ1-5, with D uncertain. The V end lost 1 base, the J end lost 3 bases, and 4 bases lay between the germline ends. Per the germline V gene, CDR1 is LGHNA and CDR2 is YNFKEQ. This CDR3 has 13 amino acids. The CDR3 sequence: CASSQVINQPQHF. Written as DNA, the CDR3 is TGTGCCAGCAGCCAAGTCATCAATCAGCCCCAGCATTTT.

The rearrangement links TRBV28 to TRBJ2-5, with TRBD2 matching over 15 bases. With 6 bases clipped from V and 5 bases from J, the junction kept 10 bases outside the gene matches. Germline V CDR1 and CDR2: MDHEN, SYDVKM. This CDR3 is built from 17 residues. In DNA form, the CDR3 reads TGTGCCAGCAGCACCGGGACTAGCGGGAGGAATGAGGAGACCCAGTACTTC. Its translation: CASSTGTSGRNEETQYF.

The chain combines TRBV27 with TRBJ1-2, with D possibly matching TRBD1 (6 bases). CDR1 is MNHEY and CDR2 is SMNVEV in the germline V gene (reference sequence). The V gene lost 7 bases and the J gene lost 2 bases, with 14 bases spanning the gap. The CDR3 loop spans 14 amino acids. CDR3 sequence (DNA): TGTGCCAGCAATCCGGGACACCTCAACTATGGCTACACCTTC. Residues: CASNPGHLNYGYTF.

The chain joins TRBV15 to TRBJ2-7, with TRBD1 identical over 9 bases. The CDR3 spans 15 residues. J gave up 4 bases and V 2 bases, and 6 bases lay outside the gene matches. Looked up from germline, CDR1 is LNHNV and CDR2 is YYDKDF (reference sequence). The CDR3 DNA is TGTGCCACCAGCAGATCGGACAGGGGAAAGTACGAGCAGTACTTC. It encodes CATSRSDRGKYEQYF.

The chain recombines TRBV27 with TRBJ2-5; D is perhaps TRBD2 (6 bases). Trimming took 0 bases from V and 4 from J, leaving 15 bases between them. Germline V CDR1 and CDR2: MNHEY, SMNVEV (reference sequence). This CDR3 is built from 16 residues. CDR3 DNA: TGTGCCAGCAGTTTATCTCTCGGGACTCAGGGAGAGACCCAGTACTTC. Translation gives CASSLSLGTQGETQYF.

The chain recombines TRBV9 with TRBJ2-7; perhaps TRBD2 as D (6 bases). The CDR3 spans 16 residues. V shed 4 bases and J shed 2 bases, with 19 bases lying between them. Per the germline V gene, CDR1 is SGDLS and CDR2 is YYNGEE. The CDR3 loop is CASSPFGGHPTYEQYF. The CDR3 region has the DNA TGTGCCAGCAGCCCGTTTGGAGGGCACCCAACCTACGAGCAGTACTTC.

Worth noting for this clone: At the DNA level, this CDR3 is encoded by other sequences in the same sample as well. The CDR3 protein is CASSLSGSYNEQFF. The CDR3 bases are TGTGCCAGCAGTTTAAGCGGGTCCTACAATGAGCAGTTCTTC. This rearrangement joins TRBV27 to TRBJ2-1; the D gene is possibly TRBD2 (6 bases). Trimming stripped 2 bases from V and 1 base from J, with 6 bases between. Germline V CDR1 and CDR2: MNHEY, SMNVEV (reference sequence). This CDR3 contains 14 residues.

CDR3 sequence (DNA): TGTGCCACGAAGTTTCAGGGGGCCCTCTGGGGCTACACCTTC. This encodes CATKFQGALWGYTF. J is TRBJ1-2 and V is TRBV27, with 8 bases aligning to TRBD1. Germline V gene data show CDR1 as MNHEY and CDR2 as SMNVEV (reference sequence). The CDR3 is made up of 14 amino acids. Losses at the gene ends were 10 bases for V and 8 bases for J; bases not matched to a gene: 15.

The J gene is TRBJ2-7, the V gene TRBV14, with 8 bases aligning to TRBD2. V lost 1 base, J lost 2 bases, and 4 bases stayed unmatched. Looked up from germline, CDR1 is SGHDN and CDR2 is FVKESK. CDR3 length: 15 residues. The CDR3 is CASSQVAGPAYEQYF. The CDR3 bases are TGTGCCAGCAGCCAAGTAGCGGGGCCCGCCTACGAGCAGTACTTC.

V usage is TRBV27 and J usage is TRBJ2-3, with D maybe TRBD1 (6 bases). The CDR3 spans 15 residues. Germline CDR1 MNHEY, CDR2 SMNVEV (reference sequence). Trimming removed 2 bases from V and 6 bases from J, with 15 bases in between. The CDR3 DNA is TGTGCCAGCAGTTTAGGCCTTACAGGGACGGATACGCAGTATTTT. It codes for CASSLGLTGTDTQYF.

The rearrangement links TRBV28 to TRBJ1-3; perhaps TRBD1 as D (5 bases). The CDR3 has 14 amino acids. The germline V and J ends were trimmed by 6 bases and 4 bases, with 13 bases remaining between them. CDR1 is MDHEN, CDR2 SYDVKM, per germline. CDR3: CASRPGGLGNTIYF. In nucleotides, the CDR3 is TGTGCCAGCAGGCCCGGGGGACTCGGAAACACCATATATTTT.

The V call is TRBV4-3, the J call TRBJ1-2, with D unresolved. The CDR3 is 18 residues long. V dropped 0 bases and J dropped 6 bases, with 23 bases sitting between them. Germline-derived CDR1 and CDR2 are LGHNA and YSLEER. Here the CDR3 DNA reads TGCGCCAGCAGCCAAGAACCTTATAACTCCGGGAGCCCGGATGGCTACACCTTC. Translation: CASSQEPYNSGSPDGYTF.

At least ten counts were recorded for this clone. This same CDR3 is encoded by further DNA sequences in the sample. This sequence joins TRBV6-1 and TRBJ2-7, with D unresolved. CDR3 size: 12 residues. The V gene's germline CDR1 is MNHNS and CDR2 SASEGT. Trimming removed 2 bases from V and 1 base from J, with 3 bases in between. The CDR3 spells CASSESSYEQYF. For the CDR3, the DNA is TGTGCCAGCAGTGAATCATCCTACGAGCAGTACTTC.

The chain recombines TRBV9 with TRBJ2-7, with 9 nucleotides matching TRBD1. V shed 4 bases, J shed 2 bases, and the junction held 4 bases outside the gene matches. From germline, CDR1 is SGDLS and CDR2 YYNGEE. CDR3 size: 14 residues. The CDR3 region has the DNA TGTGCCAGCAGCACCGGGACAGGGACCTACGAGCAGTACTTC. This sequence encodes CASSTGTGTYEQYF.

This clone was seen a single time. The genes are TRBV7-9 and TRBJ2-7; no reliable D call. V lost 5 bases to trimming and J lost 2 bases, with 10 bases between them. The CDR3 covers 13 residues. Looked up from germline, CDR1 is SEHNR and CDR2 is FQNEAQ (reference sequence). The CDR3, as DNA: TGTGCCAGCAGCCTATCTGGTCCCTACGAGCAGTACTTC. Protein product: CASSLSGPYEQYF.

CDR3 nucleotide sequence: TGTGCCAGCAGTTCACTACTACTAGCCTCGAACACCGGGGAGCTGTTTTTT. Translation gives CASSSLLLASNTGELFF. This chain links TRBV27 with TRBJ2-2; a possible D gene is TRBD2 (6 bases). This CDR3 comprises 17 residues. V was clipped by 4 bases and J by 0 bases, with 15 bases between them. CDR1 is MNHEY and CDR2 is SMNVEV in the germline V gene (reference sequence).

V and J are TRBV6-1 and TRBJ1-2, with D hard to call. V gave up 6 bases and J gave up 3 bases, with 11 bases separating them. The CDR3 is made up of 13 amino acids. Germline V gene sequence: CDR1 MNHNS, CDR2 SASEGT. The CDR3 sequence is CASRGGSYYGYTF. CDR3 nucleotides: TGTGCCAGCAGGGGAGGGTCATACTATGGCTACACCTTC.

This chain connects TRBV7-9 to TRBJ2-5, with 10 bases identical to TRBD2. Trimming cost V 5 bases and J 0 bases; bases outside gene matches: 9. The V gene's germline CDR1 is SEHNR and CDR2 FQNEAQ (reference sequence). CDR3 length: 17 amino acids. This CDR3 reads CASSQTGAGGYQETQYF. CDR3 nucleotide sequence: TGTGCCAGCAGCCAAACGGGAGCGGGGGGGTACCAAGAGACCCAGTACTTC.

The J gene is TRBJ2-3, the V gene TRBV7-9; 7 nucleotides match TRBD2. Germline-derived CDR1 and CDR2 are SEHNR and FQNEAQ (reference sequence). This CDR3 comprises 15 residues. J was trimmed by 4 bases and V by 1 base; bases with no gene match: 5. The CDR3 loop reads CASSLVGRGADTQYF. CDR3 DNA sequence: TGTGCCAGCAGCTTAGTAGGGAGGGGCGCAGATACGCAGTATTTT.

This chain connects TRBV28 to TRBJ1-4; possible D gene TRBD1, 6 bases. V gave up 10 bases and J gave up 7 bases, with 22 bases separating them. The CDR3 runs 15 residues. Germline CDR1 and CDR2: MDHEN and SYDVKM. CDR3 sequence (DNA): TGTGCCACCCGACCCGGGGGGCGCCCTTCTGAAAAACTGTTTTTT. This encodes CATRPGGRPSEKLFF.